A single sample is the source of the 11 T cell receptor beta chains below, sequenced in a study of Graves' ophthalmopathy and Graves' hyperthyroidism. Amplified material comprised TCR beta CDR3 regions derived from RNA transcripts. The first round was an RT-PCR with HTBI primers, and the second round was a multiplex PCR. TCRdb ran MiXCR on the multiplex PCR reads and lists one entry per CDR3 protein. Of roughly 700,000 distinct CDR3 sequences listed, 40% are singletons. The sample consisted of peripheral blood. All receptors come from an adult man with Graves' ophthalmopathy.

The table lists this clonotype with a few counts. With a much larger clone just one base away, this may be a read error. No conserved phenylalanine or tryptophan ends this CDR3, so it is likely a read error. The chain has TRBV25-1 and TRBJ2-7; D gene uncertain. Trimming stripped 5 bases from V and 4 bases from J, with 6 bases between. CDR1 is MGHDK, CDR2 SYGVNS, per germline. This CDR3 is 11 amino acids long. CDR3 region: CASSFRYEQYL. Written as DNA, the CDR3 is TGTGCCAGCAGTTTCAGATACGAGCAGTACCTC.

As concerns this clonotype: Germline and junction disagree at one end, which may indicate a read error. The CDR3 region has the DNA TGTGCCAGCAGATGGAATCAGCCCCAGTACTTC. Translated: CASRWNQPQYF. The chain couples TRBV10-2 to TRBJ2-5; no definite D call. Germline CDR1 is WSHSY and CDR2 is SAAADI. The CDR3 runs 11 residues.

This clonotype was observed a few times. This sequence joins TRBV29-1 and TRBJ1-1; 8 bases agree with TRBD1. V lost 7 bases, J lost 5 bases, and 15 bases stayed unmatched. The length of the CDR3 is 15 residues. Germline V gene sequence: CDR1 SQVTM, CDR2 ANQGSEA. The CDR3 DNA reads as TGCAGCGCCGAGGTGGCAGGGGGCGGTGGGACTGAAGCTTTCTTT. It encodes CSAEVAGGGGTEAFF.

About this clonotype itself: One end of the junction is discordant with germline, which a read error may explain. This rearrangement joins TRBV10-3 to TRBJ1-6; D unresolved. CDR3 length equals 15 residues. Germline V lookup: CDR1 ENHRY, CDR2 SYGVKD. In DNA, the CDR3 is TGTGCCAGCAGTAGGGCGTCAGACCCTAATTCACCCCTCCACTTT. Encoded protein: CASSRASDPNSPLHF.

This clonotype has a handful of counts. This chain connects TRBV6-1 to TRBJ2-6; 7 bases fit TRBD2. CDR1 MNHNS and CDR2 SASEGT come from the germline V gene. With V trimmed by 7 bases and J by 0 bases, 6 bases remained unmatched. The CDR3 covers 16 residues. Here the CDR3 reads CASKRGTASGANVLTF. CDR3 nucleotide sequence: TGTGCCAGCAAGCGGGGAACAGCCTCTGGGGCCAACGTCCTGACTTTC.

The gene calls are TRBV7-2 and TRBJ2-5; D not certain. Germline CDR1 SGHTA, CDR2 FQGNSA. V lost 2 bases and J lost 7, with 17 bases in between. This CDR3 is 15 amino acids long. The CDR3 sequence is CASSLLGVQVGTQYF. The CDR3 DNA follows: TGTGCCAGCAGCTTACTGGGCGTGCAGGTTGGGACCCAGTACTTC.

This clonotype was counted at least ten times. The chain combines TRBV20-1 with TRBJ2-7; TRBD2 matches 10 bases. Germline V gene data show CDR1 as DFQATT and CDR2 as SNEGSKA (reference sequence). There are 13 residues in the CDR3. Unmatched junction bases numbered 2, after V lost 4 bases and J lost 2 bases. This chain's CDR3 is CSAIGTSAYEQYF. DNA for the CDR3: TGCAGTGCTATCGGGACTAGCGCCTACGAGCAGTACTTC.

This chain links TRBV12-3 or TRBV12-4 with TRBJ1-5; possible D gene TRBD1, 6 bases. V was cut by 7 bases and J by 4 bases, with 17 bases left in between. CDR3 size: 15 residues. The CDR3, as DNA: TGTGCCAGCAATGCGGGGGGCCTTGGAAATCAGCCCCAGCATTTT. It codes for CASNAGGLGNQPQHF.

There are a few counts of this clonotype. The rearrangement uses TRBV5-6 and TRBJ1-5, with D perhaps TRBD1 (6 bases). The CDR3 runs 15 residues. V lost 4 bases, J lost 6 bases, and 17 bases lay in between. Per germline, CDR1 SGHDT and CDR2 YYEEEE. The CDR3 DNA reads as TGTGCCAGCAGCCGGAGGGGGTTACTGGGTCAGCCCCAGCATTTT. Its protein is CASSRRGLLGQPQHF.

This clonotype was recorded many times. The chain carries TRBV29-1 and TRBJ2-7; a possible D gene is TRBD1 (6 bases). The CDR3 covers 12 residues. Trimming took 7 bases from V and 0 from J, leaving 10 bases between them. The germline gives CDR1 SQVTM, CDR2 ANQGSEA. The CDR3 protein is CSGTDSSYEQYF. DNA for the CDR3: TGCAGCGGAACGGACAGCTCCTACGAGCAGTACTTC.

The chain couples TRBV24-1 to TRBJ2-5; maybe TRBD1 (6 bases). The germline V gene encodes CDR1 KGHDR and CDR2 SFDVKD. The CDR3 has 16 amino acids. V lost 4 bases and J 2 bases, leaving 16 bases between the germline ends. CDR3: CATSEFHRVQQETQYF. The CDR3, as DNA: TGTGCCACCAGTGAATTCCACAGGGTACAGCAAGAGACCCAGTACTTC.